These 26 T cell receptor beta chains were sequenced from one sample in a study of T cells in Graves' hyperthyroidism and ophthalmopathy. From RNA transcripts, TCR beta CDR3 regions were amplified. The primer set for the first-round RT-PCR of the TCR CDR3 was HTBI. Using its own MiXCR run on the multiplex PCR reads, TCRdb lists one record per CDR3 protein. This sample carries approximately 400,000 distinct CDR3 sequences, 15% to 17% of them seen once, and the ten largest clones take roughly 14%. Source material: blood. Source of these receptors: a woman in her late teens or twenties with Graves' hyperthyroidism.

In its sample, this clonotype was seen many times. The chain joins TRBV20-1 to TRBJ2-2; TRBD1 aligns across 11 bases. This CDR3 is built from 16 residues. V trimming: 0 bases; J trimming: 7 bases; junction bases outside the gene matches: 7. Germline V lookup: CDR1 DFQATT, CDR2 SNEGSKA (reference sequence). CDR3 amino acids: CSARDPGQGESGELFF. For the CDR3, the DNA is TGCAGTGCTAGAGATCCGGGACAGGGGGAAAGCGGGGAGCTGTTTTTT.

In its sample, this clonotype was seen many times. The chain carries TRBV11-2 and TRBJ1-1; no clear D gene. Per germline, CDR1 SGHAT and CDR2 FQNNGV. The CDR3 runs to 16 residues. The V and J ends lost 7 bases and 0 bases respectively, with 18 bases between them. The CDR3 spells CASNVLNGQLNTEAFF. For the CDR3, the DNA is TGTGCCAGCAACGTTCTCAACGGGCAGCTGAACACTGAAGCTTTCTTT. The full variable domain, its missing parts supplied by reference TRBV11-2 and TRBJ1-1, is EAGVAQSPRYKIIEKRQSVAFWCNPISGHATLYWYQQILGQGPKLLIQFQNNGVVDDSQLPKDRFSAERLKGVDSTLKIQPAKLEDSAVYLCASNVLNGQLNTEAFFGQGTRLTVV.

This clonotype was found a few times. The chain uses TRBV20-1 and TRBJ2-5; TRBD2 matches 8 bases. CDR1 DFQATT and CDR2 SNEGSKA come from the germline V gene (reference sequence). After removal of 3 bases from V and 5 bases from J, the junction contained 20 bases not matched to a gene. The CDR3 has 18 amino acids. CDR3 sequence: CSARFWGGRKERRETQYF. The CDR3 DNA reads TGCAGTGCTAGGTTTTGGGGCGGGAGGAAAGAAAGGCGGGAGACCCAGTACTTC.

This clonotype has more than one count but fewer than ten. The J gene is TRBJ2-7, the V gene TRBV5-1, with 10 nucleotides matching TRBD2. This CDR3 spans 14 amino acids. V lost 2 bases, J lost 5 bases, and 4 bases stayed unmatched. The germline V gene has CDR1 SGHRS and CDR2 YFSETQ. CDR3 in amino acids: CASSFGLAGDEQYF. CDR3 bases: TGCGCCAGCAGCTTCGGGCTAGCGGGAGACGAGCAGTACTTC.

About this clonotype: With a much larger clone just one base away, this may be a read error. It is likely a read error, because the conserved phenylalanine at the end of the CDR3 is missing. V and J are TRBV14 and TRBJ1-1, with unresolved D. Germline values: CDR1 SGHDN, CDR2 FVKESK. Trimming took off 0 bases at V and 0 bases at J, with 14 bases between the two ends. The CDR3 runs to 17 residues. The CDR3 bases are TGTGCCAGCAGCCAAGATAAGAATCCAGGAATGAACACTGAAGCTTTCCTT. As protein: CASSQDKNPGMNTEAFL.

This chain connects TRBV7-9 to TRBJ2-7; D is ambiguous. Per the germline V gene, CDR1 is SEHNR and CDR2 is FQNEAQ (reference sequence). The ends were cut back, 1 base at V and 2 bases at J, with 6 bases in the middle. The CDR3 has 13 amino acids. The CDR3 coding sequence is TGTGCCAGCAGCTTAGAGTCCCCCTACGAGCAGTACTTC. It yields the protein CASSLESPYEQYF.

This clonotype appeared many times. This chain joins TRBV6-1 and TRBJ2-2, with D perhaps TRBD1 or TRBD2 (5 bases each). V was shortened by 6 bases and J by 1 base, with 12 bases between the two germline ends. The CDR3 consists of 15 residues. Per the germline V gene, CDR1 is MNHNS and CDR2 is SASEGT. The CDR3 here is CASSGDLGNTGELFF. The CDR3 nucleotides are TGTGCCAGCAGCGGGGACCTCGGGAACACCGGGGAGCTGTTTTTT.

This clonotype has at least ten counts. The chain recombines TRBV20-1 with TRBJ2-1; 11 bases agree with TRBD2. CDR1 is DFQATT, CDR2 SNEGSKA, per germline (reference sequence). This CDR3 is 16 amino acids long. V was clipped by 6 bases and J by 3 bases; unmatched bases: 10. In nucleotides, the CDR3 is TGCAGTGCGACCGAAACTAGCGGGGGAGACTACAATGAGCAGTTCTTC. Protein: CSATETSGGDYNEQFF.

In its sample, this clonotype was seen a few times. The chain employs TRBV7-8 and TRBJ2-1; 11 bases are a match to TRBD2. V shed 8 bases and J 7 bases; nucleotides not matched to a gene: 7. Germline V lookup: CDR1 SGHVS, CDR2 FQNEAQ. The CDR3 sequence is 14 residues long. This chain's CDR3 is CASHGLAGGNEQFF. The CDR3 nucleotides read TGTGCCAGCCACGGACTAGCGGGTGGGAATGAGCAGTTCTTC.

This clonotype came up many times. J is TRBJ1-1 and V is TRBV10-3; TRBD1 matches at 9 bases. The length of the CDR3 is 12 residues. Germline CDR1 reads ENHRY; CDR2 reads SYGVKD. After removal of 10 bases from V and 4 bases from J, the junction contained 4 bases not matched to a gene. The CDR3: CATGQGGTEAFF. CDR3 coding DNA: TGTGCCACGGGACAGGGAGGCACTGAAGCTTTCTTT.

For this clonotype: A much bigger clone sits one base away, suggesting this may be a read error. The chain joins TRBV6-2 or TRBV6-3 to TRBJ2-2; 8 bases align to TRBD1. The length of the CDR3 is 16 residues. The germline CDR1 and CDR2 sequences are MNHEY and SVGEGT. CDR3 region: CASSSGQGPNTGEPFF. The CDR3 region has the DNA TGTGCCAGCAGTTCCGGACAGGGCCCGAACACCGGGGAGCCGTTTTTT.

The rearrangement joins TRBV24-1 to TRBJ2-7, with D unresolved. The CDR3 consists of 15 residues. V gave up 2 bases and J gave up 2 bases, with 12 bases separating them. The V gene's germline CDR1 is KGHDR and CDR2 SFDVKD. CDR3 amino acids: CATSDSGRSAYEQYF. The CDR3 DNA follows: TGTGCCACCAGTGATTCGGGCAGGTCAGCCTACGAGCAGTACTTC.

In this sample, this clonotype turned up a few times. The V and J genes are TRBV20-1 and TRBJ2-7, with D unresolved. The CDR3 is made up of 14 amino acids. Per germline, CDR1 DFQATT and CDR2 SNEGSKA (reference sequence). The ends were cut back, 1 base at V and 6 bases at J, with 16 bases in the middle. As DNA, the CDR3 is TGCAGTGCTAGAGCACACCTCACGCTTTCCGAGCAGTACTTC. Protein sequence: CSARAHLTLSEQYF.

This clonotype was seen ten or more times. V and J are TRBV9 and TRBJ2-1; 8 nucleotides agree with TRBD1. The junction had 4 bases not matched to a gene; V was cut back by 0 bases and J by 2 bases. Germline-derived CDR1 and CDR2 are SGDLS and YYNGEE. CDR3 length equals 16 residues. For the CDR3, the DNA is TGTGCCAGCAGCGTAGGTGGGACAGGACCCTACAATGAGCAGTTCTTC. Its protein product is CASSVGGTGPYNEQFF. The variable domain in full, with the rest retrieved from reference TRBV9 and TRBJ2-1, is DSGVTQTPKHLITATGQRVTLRCSPRSGDLSVYWYQQSLDQGLQFLIQYYNGEERAKGNILERFSAQQFPDLHSELNLSSLELGDSALYFCASSVGGTGPYNEQFFGPGTRLTVL.

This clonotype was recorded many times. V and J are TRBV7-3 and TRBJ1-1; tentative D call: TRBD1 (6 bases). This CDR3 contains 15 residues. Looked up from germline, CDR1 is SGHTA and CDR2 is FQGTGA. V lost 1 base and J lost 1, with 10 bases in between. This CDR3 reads CASSLMGGSNTEAFF. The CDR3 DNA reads TGTGCCAGCAGCTTAATGGGGGGCTCGAACACTGAAGCTTTCTTT.

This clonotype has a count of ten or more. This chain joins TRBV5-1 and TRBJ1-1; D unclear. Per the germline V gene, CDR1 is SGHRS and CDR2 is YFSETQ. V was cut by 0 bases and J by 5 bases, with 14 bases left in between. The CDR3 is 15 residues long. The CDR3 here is CASSLAAQPGTEAFF. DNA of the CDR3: TGCGCCAGCAGCTTGGCGGCCCAACCCGGAACTGAAGCTTTCTTT.

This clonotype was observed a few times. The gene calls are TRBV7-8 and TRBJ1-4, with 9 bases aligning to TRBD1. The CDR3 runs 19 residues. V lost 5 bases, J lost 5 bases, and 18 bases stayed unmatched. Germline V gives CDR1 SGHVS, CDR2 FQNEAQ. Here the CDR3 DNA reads TGTGCCAGCAGCCTACCCCGGGACAGGGAACCTTCTCAGAATGAAAAACTGTTTTTT. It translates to CASSLPRDREPSQNEKLFF. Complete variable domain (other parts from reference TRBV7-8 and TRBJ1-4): GAGVSQSPRYKVAKRGQDVALRCDPISGHVSLFWYQQALGQGPEFLTYFQNEAQLDKSGLPSDRFFAERPEGSVSTLKIQRTQQEDSAVYLCASSLPRDREPSQNEKLFFGSGTQLSVL.

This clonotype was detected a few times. The CDR3 loop reads CATSDFRLAEEQFF. The CDR3 DNA follows: TGTGCCACCAGTGATTTTCGACTAGCGGAAGAGCAGTTCTTC. J is TRBJ2-1 and V is TRBV24-1; 9 nucleotides match TRBD2. V was pared by 1 base and J by 10 bases, with 4 bases of the junction left unmatched. The V gene's germline CDR1 is KGHDR and CDR2 SFDVKD. The CDR3 extends over 14 amino acids.

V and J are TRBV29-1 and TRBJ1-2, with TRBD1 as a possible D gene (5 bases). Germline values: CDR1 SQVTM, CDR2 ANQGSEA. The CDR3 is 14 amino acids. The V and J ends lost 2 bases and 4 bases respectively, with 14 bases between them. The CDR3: CSVEYFDSSYGYTF. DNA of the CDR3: TGCAGCGTTGAATATTTTGACAGTTCCTATGGCTACACCTTC.

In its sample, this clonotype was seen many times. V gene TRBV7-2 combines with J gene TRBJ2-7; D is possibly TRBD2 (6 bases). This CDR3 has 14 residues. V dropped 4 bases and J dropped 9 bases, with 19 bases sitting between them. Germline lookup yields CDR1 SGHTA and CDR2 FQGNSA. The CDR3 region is CASSSSLAGLGQYF. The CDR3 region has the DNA TGTGCCAGCAGCTCATCCTTGGCGGGGTTGGGGCAGTACTTC.

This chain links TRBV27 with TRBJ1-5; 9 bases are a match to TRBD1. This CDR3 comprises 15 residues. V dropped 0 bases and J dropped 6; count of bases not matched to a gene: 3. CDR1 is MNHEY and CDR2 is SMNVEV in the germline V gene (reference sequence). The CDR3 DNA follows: TGTGCCAGCAGTTTATCGGGACAGGGAAGTCAGCCCCAGCATTTT. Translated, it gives CASSLSGQGSQPQHF.

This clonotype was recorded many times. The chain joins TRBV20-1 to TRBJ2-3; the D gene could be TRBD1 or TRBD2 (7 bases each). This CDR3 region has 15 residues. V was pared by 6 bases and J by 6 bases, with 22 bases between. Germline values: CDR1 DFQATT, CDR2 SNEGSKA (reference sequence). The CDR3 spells CSAQRGLAVGDTQYF. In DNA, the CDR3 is TGCAGTGCCCAGAGGGGGCTAGCGGTGGGGGATACGCAGTATTTT.

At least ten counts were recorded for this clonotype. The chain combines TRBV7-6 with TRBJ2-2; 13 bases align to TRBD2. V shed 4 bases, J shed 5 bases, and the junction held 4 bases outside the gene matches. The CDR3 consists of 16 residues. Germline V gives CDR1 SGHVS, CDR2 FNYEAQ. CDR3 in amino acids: CASSSGLAGRTGELFF. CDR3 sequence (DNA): TGTGCCAGCAGCTCGGGACTAGCGGGAAGAACCGGGGAGCTGTTTTTT.

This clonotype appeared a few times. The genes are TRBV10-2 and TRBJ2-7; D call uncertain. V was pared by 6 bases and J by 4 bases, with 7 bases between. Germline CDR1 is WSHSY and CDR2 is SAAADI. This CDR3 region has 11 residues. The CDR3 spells CASRFKYEQYF. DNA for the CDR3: TGCGCCAGCAGGTTCAAGTACGAGCAGTACTTC.

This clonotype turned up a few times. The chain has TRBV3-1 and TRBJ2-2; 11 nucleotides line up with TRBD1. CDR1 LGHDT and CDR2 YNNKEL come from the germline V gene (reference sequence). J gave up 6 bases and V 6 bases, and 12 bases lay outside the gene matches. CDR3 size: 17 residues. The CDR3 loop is CASSLTSGTGGPGELFF. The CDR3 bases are TGTGCCAGCAGTCTGACTTCCGGGACAGGGGGACCCGGGGAGCTGTTTTTT.

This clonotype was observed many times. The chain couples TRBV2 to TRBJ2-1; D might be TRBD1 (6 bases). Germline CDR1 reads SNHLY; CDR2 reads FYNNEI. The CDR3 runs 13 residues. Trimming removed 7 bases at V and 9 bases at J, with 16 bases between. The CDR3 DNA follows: TGTGCCAGCAATGAGGGGGTCGCGCTTGAGCAGTTCTTC. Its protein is CASNEGVALEQFF.